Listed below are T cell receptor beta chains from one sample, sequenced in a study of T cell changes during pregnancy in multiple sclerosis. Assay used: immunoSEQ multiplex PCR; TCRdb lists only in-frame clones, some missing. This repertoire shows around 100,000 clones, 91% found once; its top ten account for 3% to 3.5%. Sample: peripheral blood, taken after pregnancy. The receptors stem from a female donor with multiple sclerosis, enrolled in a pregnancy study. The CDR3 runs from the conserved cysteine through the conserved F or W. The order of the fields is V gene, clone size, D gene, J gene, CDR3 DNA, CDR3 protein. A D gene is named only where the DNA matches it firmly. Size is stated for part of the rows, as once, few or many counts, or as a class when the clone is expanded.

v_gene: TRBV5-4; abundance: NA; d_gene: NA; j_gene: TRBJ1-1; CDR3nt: TGTGCCAGCAGCTTAAAGAACAGGGCCGACACTGAAGCTTTCTTT; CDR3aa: CASSLKNRADTEAFF
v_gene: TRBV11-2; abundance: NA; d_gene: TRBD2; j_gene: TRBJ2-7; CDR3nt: TGTGCCAGCAGCTTAGATCTCAAGCGGGGGGGTTACGAGCAGTACTTC; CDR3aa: CASSLDLKRGGYEQYF
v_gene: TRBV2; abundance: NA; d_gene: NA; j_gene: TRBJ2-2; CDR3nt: TGTGCCAGCAGCGAAGGAGGCACCGGGGAGCTGTTTTTT; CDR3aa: CASSEGGTGELFF
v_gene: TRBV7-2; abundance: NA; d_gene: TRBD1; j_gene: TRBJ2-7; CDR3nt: TGTGCCAGCAGCTTAGAGGACTTCCTCGGGACAGGGGGTTACTACGAGCAGTACTTC; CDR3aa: CASSLEDFLGTGGYYEQYF
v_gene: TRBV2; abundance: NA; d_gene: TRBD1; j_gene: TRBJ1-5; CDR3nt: TGTGCCAGCAGTGGCAGGGGGCATAGCAATCAGCCCCAGCATTTT; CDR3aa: CASSGRGHSNQPQHF
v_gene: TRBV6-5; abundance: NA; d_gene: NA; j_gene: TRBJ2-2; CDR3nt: TGTGCCAGCAGTTACCGCACCGGGGAGCTGTTTTTT; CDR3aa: CASSYRTGELFF
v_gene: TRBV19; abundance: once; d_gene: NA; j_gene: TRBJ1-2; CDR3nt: TGTGCCAGTATCGGAACTTCGGGCAGGGCTCGCGGCTACACCTTC; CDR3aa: CASIGTSGRARGYTF
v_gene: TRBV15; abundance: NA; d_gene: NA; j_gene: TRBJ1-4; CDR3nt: TGTGCCACTAGCAGAGATACGGGCTCGGGGGATGAAAAACTGTTTTTT; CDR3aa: CATSRDTGSGDEKLFF
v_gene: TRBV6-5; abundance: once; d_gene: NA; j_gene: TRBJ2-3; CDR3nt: TGTGCCAGCAGGACTAGCACAGATACGCAGTATTTT; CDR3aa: CASRTSTDTQYF
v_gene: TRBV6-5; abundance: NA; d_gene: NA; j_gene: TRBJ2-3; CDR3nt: TGTGCCAGCAGTTTAGCTGGGACAGATACGCAGTATTTT; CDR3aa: CASSLAGTDTQYF
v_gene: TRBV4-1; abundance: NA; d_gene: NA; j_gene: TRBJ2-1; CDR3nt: TGCGCCAGCAGCCACCCCGGGACACAGAATGAGCAGTTCTTC; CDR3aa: CASSHPGTQNEQFF
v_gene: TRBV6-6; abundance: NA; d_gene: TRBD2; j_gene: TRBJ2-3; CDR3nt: TGTGCCAGTAGAATAGCGGGGGGGAGCACAGATACGCAGTATTTT; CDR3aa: CASRIAGGSTDTQYF
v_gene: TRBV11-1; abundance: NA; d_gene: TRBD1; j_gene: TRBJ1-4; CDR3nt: TGTGCCAGCAGCCCATGGACAGGGTCGGGTGAAAAACTGTTTTTT; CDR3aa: CASSPWTGSGEKLFF
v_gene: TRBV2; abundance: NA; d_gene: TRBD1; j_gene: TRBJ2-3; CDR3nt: TGTGCCAGCAGTGAACCGGGACAGGGGGCAATTCGCGGTTTTACGCAGTATTTT; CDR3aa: CASSEPGQGAIRGFTQYF
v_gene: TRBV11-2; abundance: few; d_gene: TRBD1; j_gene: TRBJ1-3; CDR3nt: TGTGCCAGCAGCCTCGAAGCAAGGGGGACAGGGCCTTATTTT; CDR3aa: CASSLEARGTGPYF
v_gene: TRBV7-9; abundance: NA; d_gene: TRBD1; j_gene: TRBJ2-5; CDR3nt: TGTGCCAGCAGCTCCTCGACAGGGGTGGAGACCCAGTACTTC; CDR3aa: CASSSSTGVETQYF
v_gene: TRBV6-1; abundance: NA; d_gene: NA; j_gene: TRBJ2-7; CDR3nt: TGTGCCAGCAGTGAAATCCTAGCTGAATCCTACGAGCAGTACTTC; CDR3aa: CASSEILAESYEQYF
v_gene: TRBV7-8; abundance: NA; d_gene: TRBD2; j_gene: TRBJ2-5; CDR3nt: TGTGCCAGCAGCGAACTTAGCGGGGGGGCCGGGGAGACCCAGTACTTC; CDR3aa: CASSELSGGAGETQYF
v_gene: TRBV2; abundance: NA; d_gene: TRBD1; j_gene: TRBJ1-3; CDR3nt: TGTGCCAGATGGGACAGCGTCTCTGGAAACACCATATATTTT; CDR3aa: CARWDSVSGNTIYF
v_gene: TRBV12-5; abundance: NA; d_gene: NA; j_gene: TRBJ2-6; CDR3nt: TGTGCCGCGAAAGTGGCTGGGGCCAACGTCCTGACTTTC; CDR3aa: CAAKVAGANVLTF
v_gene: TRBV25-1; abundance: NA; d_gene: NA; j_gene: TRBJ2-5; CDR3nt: TGTGCCAGCAGTAGTAGTTGGGTGTGGAGCCCAGGGGGGGAGACCCAGTACTTC; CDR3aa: CASSSSWVWSPGGETQYF
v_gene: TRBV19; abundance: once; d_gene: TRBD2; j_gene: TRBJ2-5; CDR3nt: TGTGCCAGTAGTAAACTAGCGGACCCTCTGGCGCTCCTCCGGGAGACCCAGTACTTC; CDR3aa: CASSKLADPLALLRETQYF
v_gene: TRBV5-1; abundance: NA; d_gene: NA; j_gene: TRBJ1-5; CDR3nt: TGCGCCAGCAGCCCCACCGGGAGCAATCAGCCCCAGCATTTT; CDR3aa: CASSPTGSNQPQHF
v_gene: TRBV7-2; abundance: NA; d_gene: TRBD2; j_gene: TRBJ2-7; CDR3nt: TGTGCCAGCAGCTTTTCTAGCGGGGGGGCGTACGAGCAGTACTTC; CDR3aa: CASSFSSGGAYEQYF